The clone carrying this T cell receptor (beta chain) came up many times. This entry belongs to a study of patients and donors after allogeneic stem cell transplantation. From the RT-PCR reads, TCRdb called clonotypes with MiXCR, one entry per CDR3 protein. The profile covers fewer than 75,000 distinct CDR3 sequences, with about 14% appearing a single time and over 25% taken by the ten largest. The source of this sequence is a human donor who was either an allogeneic HSCT recipient or a stem cell or donor lymphocyte infusion donor (not recorded which). It is not recorded whose cells these are; they may come from a transplant donor. The sample was blood, either unsorted or a sorted T cell fraction (not recorded which).

CDR3 protein: CASSPPGLAGMNEQFF. The CDR3 DNA reads TGTGCCAGCTCACCACCGGGACTAGCGGGAATGAATGAGCAGTTCTTC. This chain connects TRBV18 to TRBJ2-1; the match to TRBD2 covers 13 bases. This CDR3 has 16 amino acids. V shed 0 bases and J 7 bases; nucleotides not matched to a gene: 3. Per germline, CDR1 KGHSH and CDR2 LQKENI.